The 24 T cell receptor beta chains reported below all come from one sample, sequenced in a study of blood T cells in healthy people across ages. The use of a sample-barcoded 5' primer and a J-beta primer mix characterized a second PCR of about 7 to 12 cycles. Each CDR3 protein gets one entry after TCRdb re-called the 5' RACE reads with MiXCR. The sample yields 950,000 to 1,200,000 distinct CDR3 sequences, 30% to 40% seen once. What was sequenced was blood. The receptors come from a man younger than 35 in good health.

This clonotype has at least ten counts. This chain uses TRBV4-3 with TRBJ2-1; no clear D gene. The length of the CDR3 is 12 residues. The germline V and J ends were trimmed by 0 bases and 6 bases, with 3 bases remaining between them. CDR1 LGHNA and CDR2 YSLEER come from the germline V gene. CDR3 DNA: TGCGCCAGCAGCCAAGATCGCAATGAGCAGTTCTTC. Its protein is CASSQDRNEQFF.

The chain recombines TRBV6-1 with TRBJ1-5; possibly TRBD1 for D (6 bases). The CDR3 extends over 14 amino acids. Germline V gene lookup returns CDR1 MNHNS and CDR2 SASEGT. V lost 6 bases and J 4 bases, leaving 13 bases between the germline ends. The CDR3: CASRRQGLNQPQHF. The CDR3, as DNA: TGTGCCAGCAGGCGTCAGGGGCTTAATCAGCCCCAGCATTTT.

This clonotype was counted many times. Germline and junction disagree at one end, which may indicate a read error. The rearrangement links TRBV20-1 to TRBJ2-1, with D uncertain. CDR3 size: 11 residues. Germline V gene sequence: CDR1 DFQATT, CDR2 SNEGSKA (reference sequence). The CDR3 sequence: CSASSNNEQFF. In DNA form, the CDR3 reads TGCAGTGCTTCCTCCAACAATGAGCAGTTCTTC.

V and J are TRBV21-1 and TRBJ1-2. TRBV21-1 is annotated as a pseudogene. This CDR3 is 16 amino acids long. The DNA of the CDR3 is TGTGCCAGCAGCAAAAGTGTGGGGAAGGTGCCTTATGGCTACACCTTC. Residues: CASSKSVGKVPYGYTF.

This clonotype was found a few times. The chain employs TRBV7-9 and TRBJ1-1; 7 nucleotides match TRBD1. CDR3 length equals 15 residues. With V trimmed by 4 bases and J by 4 bases, 9 bases remained unmatched. CDR1 is SEHNR and CDR2 is FQNEAQ in the germline V gene (reference sequence). CDR3 residues: CASSSPGGRRTEAFF. DNA for the CDR3: TGTGCCAGCAGCTCTCCAGGGGGGCGTCGCACTGAAGCTTTCTTT.

This clonotype was picked up a small number of times. The J gene is TRBJ2-4, the V gene TRBV29-1; tentatively, D is TRBD2 (5 bases). The germline gives CDR1 SQVTM, CDR2 ANQGSEA. The length of the CDR3 is 15 residues. With 7 bases removed from V and 0 bases from J, the gap between germline ends came to 16 bases. CDR3 in DNA: TGCAGCGCAGGACTTTCGGGGTTAGCCAAAAACATTCAGTACTTC. Its translation is CSAGLSGLAKNIQYF. Full variable domain (rest looked up from reference TRBV29-1 and TRBJ2-4): SAVISQKPSRDICQRGTSLTIQCQVDSQVTMMFWYRQQPGQSLTLIATANQGSEATYESGFVIDKFPISRPNLTFSTLTVSNMSPEDSSIYLCSAGLSGLAKNIQYFGAGTRLSVL.

This chain links TRBV4-2 with TRBJ1-5, with TRBD1 identical over 7 bases. V gave up 1 base and J gave up 0 bases; unmatched junction bases: 6. The germline gives CDR1 LGHNA, CDR2 YNFKEQ. CDR3 length equals 17 residues. The CDR3 spells CASSQAQGVYSNQPQHF. The CDR3, as DNA: TGTGCCAGCAGCCAAGCCCAGGGGGTTTATAGCAATCAGCCCCAGCATTTT.

This clonotype was seen a few times. V usage is TRBV5-6 and J usage is TRBJ2-1, with TRBD2 matching over 11 bases. Trimming at V came to 4 bases and at J to 8 bases, leaving 8 bases not matched to a gene. Per germline, CDR1 SGHDT and CDR2 YYEEEE. This CDR3 is 15 amino acids long. CDR3 nucleotides: TGTGCCAGCAGCCCTCTAGCGGGGGGCATCGATGAGCAGTTCTTC. Its translation: CASSPLAGGIDEQFF.

The CDR3 here is CASSLEGQYQETQYF. CDR3 bases: TGTGCCAGCAGCTTAGAGGGGCAGTACCAAGAGACCCAGTACTTC. This chain joins TRBV7-2 and TRBJ2-5; maybe TRBD1 (5 bases). This CDR3 is 15 amino acids long. The V end lost 1 base, the J end lost 0 bases, and 9 bases lay between the germline ends. CDR1 is SGHTA and CDR2 is FQGNSA in the germline V gene.

The chain couples TRBV5-1 to TRBJ2-1; tentative D call: TRBD1 (5 bases). V dropped 5 bases and J dropped 5 bases, with 17 bases sitting between them. The CDR3 has 15 amino acids. Germline V CDR1 and CDR2: SGHRS, YFSETQ. CDR3 bases: TGCGCCAGCAGAGGTGGACAAGTTCGGAACAATGAGCAGTTCTTC. Encoded protein: CASRGGQVRNNEQFF.

This CDR3 is CASSDSSGGATDTQYF. Written as DNA, the CDR3 is TGTGCCAGCAGTGACTCTAGCGGGGGGGCCACAGATACGCAGTATTTT. V usage is TRBV6-4 and J usage is TRBJ2-3; 11 bases fit TRBD2. Germline V gives CDR1 MRHNA, CDR2 SNTAGT. The V segment lost 0 bases and the J segment 2 bases; nucleotides outside the gene matches: 1. The CDR3 runs to 16 residues.

This clonotype was observed a few times. The chain employs TRBV2 and TRBJ1-2, with 8 bases matching TRBD1. The CDR3 loop spans 16 amino acids. The V gene end was trimmed by 1 base and the J gene end by 6 bases; junction bases not matched to a gene: 10. The V gene's germline CDR1 is SNHLY and CDR2 FYNNEI. The CDR3 here is CASSEVKRQGLNGYTF. CDR3 in DNA: TGTGCCAGCAGTGAAGTTAAGAGACAGGGGCTGAATGGCTACACCTTC.

The rearrangement joins TRBV20-1 to TRBJ1-4, with 7 bases fitting TRBD1. From germline, CDR1 is DFQATT and CDR2 SNEGSKA (reference sequence). This CDR3 has 14 residues. V trimming: 6 bases; J trimming: 1 base; junction bases outside the gene matches: 5. The CDR3 DNA follows: TGCAGTGCAAGACAGGGTGGAACTAATGAAAAACTGTTTTTT. It yields the protein CSARQGGTNEKLFF.

This chain uses TRBV15 with TRBJ2-7; D remains ambiguous. The CDR3 extends over 14 amino acids. The germline V gene has CDR1 LNHNV and CDR2 YYDKDF (reference sequence). V shed 0 bases and J shed 6 bases, with 12 bases lying between them. CDR3: CATSREFGSPEQYF. The CDR3, as DNA: TGTGCCACCAGCAGAGAATTCGGCTCTCCCGAGCAGTACTTC.

In this sample, this clonotype turned up a few times. The chain has TRBV7-3 and TRBJ2-1; 11 bases match TRBD2. V was clipped by 5 bases and J by 4 bases; unmatched bases: 10. The CDR3 is 17 amino acids. Germline loops: CDR1 SGHTA, CDR2 FQGTGA. CDR3 bases: TGTGCCAGCAGCCCCGCCCCGGGACTAGCGGCTTACAATGAGCAGTTCTTC. It encodes CASSPAPGLAAYNEQFF.

This chain connects TRBV18 to TRBJ1-2; D not certain. V was trimmed by 3 bases and J by 8 bases, leaving 13 bases between them. CDR3 size: 13 residues. In germline, CDR1 is KGHSH, CDR2 LQKENI. The DNA of the CDR3 is TGTGCCAGCTCACCTTCCGACACCCGGGGCTACACCTTC. Encoded protein: CASSPSDTRGYTF.

Comment on this clonotype: A much larger clone differs by one base, so this may be a read error. The chain uses TRBV4-3 and TRBJ2-7, with TRBD1 matching 7 bases. J was trimmed by 7 bases and V by 5 bases; bases with no gene match: 17. Germline CDR1 is LGHNA and CDR2 is YSLEER. This CDR3 is 16 amino acids long. The DNA for the CDR3 is TGCGCCAGCAGCAAAAAAGACAGGGATGTTGTCAATGAGCAGTACTTC. The encoded protein is CASSKKDRDVVNEQYF.

The V call is TRBV4-2, the J call TRBJ1-4, with a tentative D call TRBD1 (5 bases). The CDR3 runs to 15 residues. Germline V lookup: CDR1 LGHNA, CDR2 YNFKEQ. V lost 3 bases and J lost 5, with 13 bases in between. CDR3 residues: CASSQRRQQNEKLFF. The CDR3 region has the DNA TGTGCCAGCAGCCAGAGGAGACAGCAAAATGAAAAACTGTTTTTT.

The chain is built from TRBV7-9 and TRBJ1-3, with D uncertain. The CDR3 contains 14 residues. The V gene lost 2 bases and the J gene lost 4 bases, with 9 bases spanning the gap. Germline V lookup: CDR1 SEHNR, CDR2 FQNEAQ (reference sequence). The CDR3 bases are TGTGCCAGCAGCTTACCCCGGGGAGGAAACACCATATATTTT. It is translated as CASSLPRGGNTIYF. The entire variable domain, with the rest obtained from reference TRBV7-9 and TRBJ1-3, is as follows: DTGVSQNPRHKITKRGQNVTFRCDPISEHNRLYWYRQTLGQGPEFLTYFQNEAQLEKSRLLSDRFSAERPKGSFSTLEIQRTEQGDSAMYLCASSLPRGGNTIYFGEGSWLTVV.

With regard to this clonotype: This could be a read error, since a much larger clone is one nucleotide away. This chain joins TRBV20-1 and TRBJ2-1; D possibly corresponds to TRBD1 (7 bases). The J call is doubtful: the DNA matches TRBJ2-7 better. CDR1 is DFQATT, CDR2 SNEGSKA, per germline (reference sequence). The CDR3 consists of 15 residues. The CDR3 DNA sequence: TGCAGTGCGCGGGAAACAGGGGCAAGGTACAATGAGCAGTACTTC. This translates into CSARETGARYNEQYF.

The chain combines TRBV29-1 with TRBJ1-5, with D tentatively TRBD1 (5 bases). Trimming removed 4 bases from V and 3 bases from J, with 10 bases in between. CDR1 and CDR2 (germline): SQVTM, ANQGSEA. The CDR3 loop spans 13 amino acids. DNA for the CDR3: TGCAGCGTTGCCGGGACCCCCAATCAGCCCCAGCATTTT. As protein: CSVAGTPNQPQHF. Full variable domain (outside the CDR3, taken from reference TRBV29-1 and TRBJ1-5): SAVISQKPSRDICQRGTSLTIQCQVDSQVTMMFWYRQQPGQSLTLIATANQGSEATYESGFVIDKFPISRPNLTFSTLTVSNMSPEDSSIYLCSVAGTPNQPQHFGDGTRLSIL.

This clonotype was observed at least ten times. The gene calls are TRBV29-1 and TRBJ2-1; 11 bases are a match to TRBD2. The end of the DNA aligns better with TRBJ2-7, so the J call may be wrong. Germline V lookup: CDR1 SQVTM, CDR2 ANQGSEA. CDR3 length: 15 amino acids. The CDR3 sequence is CSVEGLAGGHNEQYF. The CDR3 DNA reads TGCAGCGTTGAGGGTCTAGCGGGGGGACACAATGAGCAGTACTTC.

This clonotype came up many times. The genes are TRBV24-1 and TRBJ1-5; unclear D gene. The CDR3 consists of 13 residues. Trimming left V 9 bases short and J 5 bases short, with 13 bases between. Looked up from germline, CDR1 is KGHDR and CDR2 is SFDVKD. The CDR3 here is CATVGEGDQPQHF. In nucleotides, the CDR3 is TGTGCCACCGTTGGGGAAGGCGATCAGCCCCAGCATTTT.

This clonotype occurred a few times. The CDR3, as DNA: TGCAGTGCTTACCCTAGCGGGGTAACCACAGATACGCAGTATTTT. It codes for CSAYPSGVTTDTQYF. The chain links TRBV20-1 to TRBJ2-3; 9 bases are shared with TRBD2. The junction had 8 bases not matched to a gene; V was cut back by 5 bases and J by 2 bases. The length of the CDR3 is 15 residues. Per germline, CDR1 DFQATT and CDR2 SNEGSKA (reference sequence).